This record looks at one T cell receptor beta chain sequence and its context. This clone's antigen is unknown. Base-call qualities are not available, and no considerably larger clone is one nucleotide away. TCRbeta CDR3 regions were amplified from genomic DNA using the immunoSEQ Assay, a bias-controlled multiplex PCR. The study's own analysis went as follows. Nucleated cell counts per sample were estimated from amplification of reference gene primers within the assay. To quantify the absolute abundance of each unique TCRbeta CDR3 rearrangement, sequence reads were collapsed and filtered. For each sample, productive Simpson clonality was calculated as the square root of Simpson's diversity index over productive rearrangements. TCRdb stores this immuneACCESS table with in-frame sequences only. Part of the clones is absent; in the studies checked, under half of the shortfall reflects unresolved V genes, and no reason is known for the rest. D and trimming come from the DNA, and the V and J calls and clone size come from that table. The sample records about 240,000 clones, about 83% of which are singletons. The top ten hold roughly an eighth of the sample.

Collaborating institutions collected whole blood in K2EDTA tubes following their own protocols. For TCRbeta analysis, collaborators shipped samples as frozen whole blood, isolated PBMCs, or DNA extracted from either of those sample types. This record belongs to a study of blood T cell repertoires in COVID-19 (dated by TCRdb to 2019 to 2021). Turning to the overall study: Collaborator samples came from the United States, Italy and Spain and covered acute and convalescent phases of COVID-19. The prospective study material was composed of cDNA or gDNA derived from T cells, B-cell-depleted T cells, or PBMCs. Deeply sampled blood TCRbeta repertoires from subjects exposed to, actively infected with, or recovered from COVID-19 were included in the dataset. The repertoires were released in a freely available public database intended as a resource for research on the immune response to SARS-CoV-2. Samples came from the ongoing ImmuneRACE study (first 160 participants) plus 1,254 subjects from 6 global collaborators. A de-identified subject ID, COVID-19 status, age in years and sex were almost always included in the sample metadata. HLA class I and class II types, where available, came from metadata supplied by the sample provider rather than from assay-based typing.

Results the study describes overall, beyond this receptor: The amount of clinical and demographic metadata varied by source and participant and was provided uncurated.

V loses 7 bases of germline sequence and J loses 4 bases, and the interval between the two ends is 13 bases. CDR1 MNHNY and CDR2 SVGAGI were looked up in the germline V gene (reference sequence). Including cysteine and phenylalanine, the CDR3 has 13 amino acids. Only the CDR3 portion is preserved as DNA: 39 bases, with reading frame beginning at the first base. Material: peripheral blood. This receptor was obtained from a man aged 80 or over with acute or convalescent COVID-19. The chain is assembled from TRBV6-6 and TRBJ1-2, with the D gene not clear enough to name. The nucleotide sequence is given as TGTGCCAGCAATGGAGGAATAGCCTATGGCTACACCTTC. This translates into CASNGGIAYGYTF.